This T cell receptor beta chain was sequenced during a study of T cells in Graves' hyperthyroidism and ophthalmopathy. Uncontrolled infection, other autoimmune disease, pregnancy or lactation barred patients from enrollment. This clonotype was detected many times. Trimming took 1 base from V and 6 from J, leaving 18 bases between them. This CDR3 region has 16 residues. RNA transcripts served as the template for amplifying TCR beta CDR3 regions. First-round RT-PCR with HTBI primers amplified the TCR CDR3 region. MiXCR, run by TCRdb on the multiplex PCR reads, gives a single entry per CDR3 protein. The sample includes some 570,000 distinct CDR3 sequences, 17% of them seen just once.

The chain links TRBV12-3 or TRBV12-4 to TRBJ1-2; the D is unclear. Sequenced input: blood. The clonotype originates from a woman aged 18-29 years with Graves' ophthalmopathy. The CDR3 protein is CASSLGIVWEKNGYTF. The CDR3 DNA follows: TGTGCCAGCAGTTTAGGAATAGTGTGGGAAAAGAATGGCTACACCTTC.